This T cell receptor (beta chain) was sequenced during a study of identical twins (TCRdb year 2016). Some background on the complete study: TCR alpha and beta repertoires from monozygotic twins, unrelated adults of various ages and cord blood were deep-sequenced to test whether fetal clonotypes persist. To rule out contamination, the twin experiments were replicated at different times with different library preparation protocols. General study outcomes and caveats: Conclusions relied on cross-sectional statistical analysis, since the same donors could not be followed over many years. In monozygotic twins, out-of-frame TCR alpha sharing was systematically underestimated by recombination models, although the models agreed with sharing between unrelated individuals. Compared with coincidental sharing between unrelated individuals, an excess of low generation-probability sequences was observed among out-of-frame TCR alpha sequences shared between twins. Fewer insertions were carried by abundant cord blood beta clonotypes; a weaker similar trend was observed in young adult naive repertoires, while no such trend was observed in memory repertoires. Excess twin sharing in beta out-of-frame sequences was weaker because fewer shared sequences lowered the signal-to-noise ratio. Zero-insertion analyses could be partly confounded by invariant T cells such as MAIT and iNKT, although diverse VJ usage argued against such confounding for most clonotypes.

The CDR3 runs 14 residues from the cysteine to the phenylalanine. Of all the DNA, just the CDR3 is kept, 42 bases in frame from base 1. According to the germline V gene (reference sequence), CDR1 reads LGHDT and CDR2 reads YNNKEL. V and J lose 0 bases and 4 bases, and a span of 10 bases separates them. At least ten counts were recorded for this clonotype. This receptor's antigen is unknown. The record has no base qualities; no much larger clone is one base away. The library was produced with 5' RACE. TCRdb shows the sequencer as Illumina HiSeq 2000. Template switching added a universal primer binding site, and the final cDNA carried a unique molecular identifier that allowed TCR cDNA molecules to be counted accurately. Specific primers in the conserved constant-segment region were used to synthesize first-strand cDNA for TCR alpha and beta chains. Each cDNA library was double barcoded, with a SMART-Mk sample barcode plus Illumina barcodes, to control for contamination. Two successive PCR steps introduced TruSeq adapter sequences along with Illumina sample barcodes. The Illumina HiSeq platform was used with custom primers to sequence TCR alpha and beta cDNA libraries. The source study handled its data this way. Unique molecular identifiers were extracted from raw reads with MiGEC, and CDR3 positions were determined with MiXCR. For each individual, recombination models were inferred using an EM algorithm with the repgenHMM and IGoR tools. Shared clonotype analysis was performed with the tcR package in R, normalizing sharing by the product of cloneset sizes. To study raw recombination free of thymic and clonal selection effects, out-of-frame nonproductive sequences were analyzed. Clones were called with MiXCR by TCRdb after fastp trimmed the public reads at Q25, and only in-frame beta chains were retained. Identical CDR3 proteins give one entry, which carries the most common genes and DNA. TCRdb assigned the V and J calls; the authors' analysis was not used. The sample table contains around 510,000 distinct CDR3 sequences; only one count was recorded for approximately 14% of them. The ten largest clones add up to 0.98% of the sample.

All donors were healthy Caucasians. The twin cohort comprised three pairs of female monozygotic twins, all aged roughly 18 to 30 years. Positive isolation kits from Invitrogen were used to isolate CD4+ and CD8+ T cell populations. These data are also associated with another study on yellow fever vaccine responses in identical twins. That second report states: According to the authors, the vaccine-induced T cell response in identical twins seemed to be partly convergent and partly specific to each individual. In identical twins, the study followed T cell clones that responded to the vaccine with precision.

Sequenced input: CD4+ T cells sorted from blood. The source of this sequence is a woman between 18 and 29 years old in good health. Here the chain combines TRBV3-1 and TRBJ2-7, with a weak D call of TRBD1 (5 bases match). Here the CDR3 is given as CASSQDRVGYEQYF. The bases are TGTGCCAGCAGCCAAGACAGGGTGGGATACGAGCAGTACTTC.